This T cell receptor (beta chain) was sequenced during a study of early T cells in non-severe SARS-CoV-2 infection (dated by TCRdb to the early 2020s). Some background on the complete study: Because TCR sequencing was done on bulk RNA from unsorted whole blood, the alpha and beta chains could not be paired.

The cysteine opens and the phenylalanine closes a CDR3 of 11 amino acids. Only the CDR3 part of the read is kept: 33 bases, read in frame from the first base. V is reduced by 6 bases and J by 10 bases, leaving a spacing of 10 bases between them. This clonotype was counted only a few times. It lacks a known antigen. Per-base qualities were not stored, and no clone one base away is much larger. Set within a cohort of healthcare workers in London, UK, this nested case-control study involved weekly PCR testing of nasopharyngeal swabs along with blood sampling. Healthcare workers were recruited during the week of the UK lockdown, between 23 and 31 March 2020, and followed weekly for up to about 15 weeks. The method was 5' RACE. The instrument given in TCRdb is NextSeq 500. To correct for sequencing error and PCR bias, the TCR library protocol tagged individual cDNA molecules with unique molecular identifiers. TCR alpha and beta chains were both sequenced, and the abundances of alpha and beta sequences in each sample were closely correlated with each other. The original pipeline was this. V gene, J gene and CDR3 annotation of TCR sequences was performed with Decombinator V4. Expanded TCRs were defined as changing significantly between any two time points under a Poisson model with p below 0.0001. TCR abundances were normalised to the total number of TCRs sequenced in each sample and reported as counts per million. TRAV1-2 paired with TRAJ12, TRAJ20 or TRAJ33 defined MAIT TCRs, while TRAV10 paired with TRAJ18 defined iNKT TCRs. VDJdb, accessed on 1 November 2021, was searched for TCRs annotated for CMV, EBV and SARS-CoV-2, and TCRs annotated for more than one antigen were excluded. TCRdb passed the public sequencing reads through fastp at Q25 and MiXCR, retaining productive beta sequences. Rows matching on CDR3 protein sequence are summarized as one entry with the most common DNA and genes. Here the V and J calls rest on TCRdb's processing, not on the authors' analysis. Recorded for this sample are 75,000 to 80,000 distinct CDR3 sequences; about 17% of them occurred a single time. About 2.6% of the sample rests with the top ten.

The research as a whole found: VDJdb matching was skewed toward anti-spike CD8 responses and likely underestimated virus-specific expansions, missing private and CD4 specificities.

Rearrangement joined TRBV12-3 or TRBV12-4 to TRBJ2-1; TRBD1 could be the D gene, as 5 bases match. This TCR came from an adult who was a healthcare worker with PCR-confirmed SARS-CoV-2 infection or an uninfected control (not recorded which). Sequencing was carried out using whole blood. The DNA sequence is as follows: TGTGCCAGCAGCCCCAGGGAAGAGCAGTTCTTC. The resulting protein is CASSPREEQFF.